These 23 T cell receptor beta chains share one sample of origin, sequenced in a study of T cell responses to AZD1222 COVID-19 vaccine (dated by TCRdb to about 2021). The library was produced with the immunoSEQ multiplex PCR assay. This is the immuneACCESS table as TCRdb keeps it, with only in-frame sequences that have V and J called. A part of the clones is gone; compared with another copy, unresolved V genes explain less than half, and the rest is unexplained. For this sample there are 140,000 to 150,000 clones; around nine tenths appear just once. The biggest ten clones account for 4% of the sample. What this sample's time point label stands for: about 28 days (+/-7) after the second vaccine dose. Sequences were derived from peripheral blood, sampled 28 days after the second AZD1222 dose. The receptors were sampled from an adult who received the AZD1222 COVID-19 vaccine.

The chain recombines TRBV9 with TRBJ1-1, with D perhaps matching TRBD1 (6 bases). CDR1 SGDLS and CDR2 YYNGEE come from the germline V gene. This CDR3 spans 14 amino acids. V gave up 2 bases and J gave up 3 bases, with 11 bases separating them. Here the CDR3 reads CASSVSAGDTEAFF. The CDR3 DNA is TGTGCCAGCAGCGTGTCGGCAGGGGACACTGAAGCTTTCTTT.

The chain has TRBV10-3 and TRBJ1-2; D not certain. Germline V gene data show CDR1 as ENHRY and CDR2 as SYGVKD. Trimming took 9 bases from V and 2 from J, leaving 13 bases between them. This CDR3 is built from 13 residues. Here the CDR3 reads CAMGNPENYGYTF. CDR3 coding DNA: TGTGCCATGGGGAACCCAGAGAACTATGGCTACACCTTC.

The chain carries TRBV2 and TRBJ2-3, with D hard to call. CDR1 is SNHLY, CDR2 FYNNEI, per germline. CDR3 size: 13 residues. Trimming shortened V by 8 bases and J by 4 bases, and 13 bases separated the two germline ends. The CDR3 spells CASLRTLPDTQYF. Here the CDR3 DNA reads TGTGCCAGCCTACGCACCTTACCAGATACGCAGTATTTT.

The chain has TRBV21-1 and TRBJ1-1; the table's TRBD1 call for D was not verified on the DNA. TRBV21-1 counts as a pseudogene. There are 18 residues in the CDR3. CDR3 DNA: TGTGCCAGCAGCAAAGCTACAACGGACAGGGCACTTCGCACTGAAGCTTTCTTT. As protein: CASSKATTDRALRTEAFF.

V gene TRBV11-2 combines with J gene TRBJ2-7; weak D call: TRBD2 (6 bases). V dropped 3 bases and J dropped 7 bases, with 10 bases sitting between them. Germline CDR1 SGHAT, CDR2 FQNNGV. This CDR3 spans 12 amino acids. CDR3 in amino acids: CASSFGGEEQYF. The CDR3 DNA is TGTGCCAGCAGCTTCGGAGGGGAGGAGCAGTACTTC.

The chain joins TRBV7-2 to TRBJ1-5, with D possibly being TRBD1 (6 bases). CDR3 length: 14 amino acids. Germline V CDR1 and CDR2: SGHTA, FQGNSA. Trimming took off 4 bases at V and 1 base at J, with 8 bases between the two ends. Here the CDR3 reads CASSYQGSNQPQHF. CDR3 bases: TGTGCCAGCAGCTACCAGGGGAGCAATCAGCCCCAGCATTTT.

The chain is built from TRBV6-6 and TRBJ1-2, with TRBD1 matching over 7 bases. This CDR3 is 14 amino acids long. Germline V gene sequence: CDR1 MNHNY, CDR2 SVGAGI (reference sequence). V lost 5 bases to trimming and J lost 3 bases; unmatched junction nucleotides: 6. The CDR3 sequence is CASSDGQAHYGYTF. The CDR3 nucleotides read TGTGCCAGCAGTGACGGACAGGCCCACTATGGCTACACCTTC.

This sequence joins TRBV27 and TRBJ2-5, with D perhaps TRBD2 (6 bases). Germline-derived CDR1 and CDR2 are MNHEY and SMNVEV (reference sequence). This CDR3 has 17 amino acids. Trimming left V 6 bases short and J 2 bases short, with 22 bases between. The CDR3 bases are TGTGCCAGCAGCCCCTCCCGTTGGGGGGATAATCAAGAGACCCAGTACTTC. Protein product: CASSPSRWGDNQETQYF.

This chain uses TRBV7-9 with TRBJ2-5; 12 bases align to TRBD1. The CDR3 has 15 amino acids. Germline V gene sequence: CDR1 SEHNR, CDR2 FQNEAQ (reference sequence). With 4 bases clipped from V and 5 bases from J, the junction kept 5 bases outside the gene matches. CDR3 nucleotide sequence: TGTGCCAGCAGCTCCGGGACAGGGGGCTGGGAGACCCAGTACTTC. It is translated as CASSSGTGGWETQYF. Drawing the rest from reference TRBV7-9 and TRBJ2-5, the complete variable domain is DTGVSQNPRHKITKRGQNVTFRCDPISEHNRLYWYRQTLGQGPEFLTYFQNEAQLEKSRLLSDRFSAERPKGSFSTLEIQRTEQGDSAMYLCASSSGTGGWETQYFGPGTRLLVL.

The rearrangement uses TRBV29-1 and TRBJ1-1; D not certain. CDR1 is SQVTM, CDR2 ANQGSEA, per germline. The ends were cut back, 7 bases at V and 1 base at J, with 13 bases in the middle. The CDR3 is 13 residues long. This CDR3 is CSAEERENTEAFF. DNA for the CDR3: TGCAGCGCCGAAGAGAGGGAGAACACTGAAGCTTTCTTT.

This clone has more than one count but fewer than ten. The rearrangement joins TRBV2 to TRBJ1-1; possible D gene TRBD1, 6 bases. V lost 2 bases, J lost 10 bases, and 29 bases lay in between. Germline V gene lookup returns CDR1 SNHLY and CDR2 FYNNEI. CDR3 length equals 18 residues. CDR3 nucleotide sequence: TGTGCCAGCAGTGAAAGGGGGGCAGGGTTGATGAGCCTCGCTGGAGCTTTCTTT. Translated, it gives CASSERGAGLMSLAGAFF. The variable domain in full, completed from reference TRBV2 and TRBJ1-1, reads EPEVTQTPSHQVTQMGQEVILRCVPISNHLYFYWYRQILGQKVEFLVSFYNNEISEKSEIFDDQFSVERPDGSNFTLKIRSTKLEDSAMYFCASSERGAGLMSLAGAFFGQGTRLTVV.

The CDR3 loop reads CASKPTFATEAIGETQYF. In nucleotides, the CDR3 is TGCGCCAGCAAGCCGACGTTCGCAACAGAAGCTATCGGAGAGACCCAGTACTTC. The genes are TRBV4-1 and TRBJ2-5; D unclear. The CDR3 is 18 amino acids. V lost 7 bases, J lost 4 bases, and 28 bases lay in between. Per germline, CDR1 MGHRA and CDR2 YSYEKL.

This chain connects TRBV6-1 to TRBJ2-3; D gene uncertain. Looked up from germline, CDR1 is MNHNS and CDR2 is SASEGT. V lost 2 bases, J lost 5 bases, and 11 bases lay in between. The CDR3 spans 14 residues. CDR3 nucleotide sequence: TGTGCCAGCAGTGAATGGAGTTCGAAAGATACGCAGTATTTT. It translates to CASSEWSSKDTQYF.

The CDR3 DNA reads as TGTGCCAGCAGCCAAGTAGGGACCGCACCCTACGAGCAGTACTTC. Protein product: CASSQVGTAPYEQYF. The V gene is TRBV4-2, the J gene TRBJ2-7; tentatively, D is TRBD1 or TRBD2 (5 bases each). This CDR3 has 15 amino acids. CDR1 LGHNA and CDR2 YNFKEQ come from the germline V gene. V lost 1 base and J 2 bases, leaving 12 bases between the germline ends.

This sequence joins TRBV29-1 and TRBJ1-6; TRBD1 aligns across 10 bases. CDR3 length: 15 residues. Germline trimming cut 7 bases from V and 7 bases from J; bases unmatched to any gene: 10. The germline gives CDR1 SQVTM, CDR2 ANQGSEA. In DNA, the CDR3 is TGCAGCGCACTAGGACAGGGGGTGAGGAATTCACCCCTCCACTTT. Its translation: CSALGQGVRNSPLHF. The full variable domain, with the rest looked up from reference TRBV29-1 and TRBJ1-6, is SAVISQKPSRDICQRGTSLTIQCQVDSQVTMMFWYRQQPGQSLTLIATANQGSEATYESGFVIDKFPISRPNLTFSTLTVSNMSPEDSSIYLCSALGQGVRNSPLHFGNGTRLTVT.

This clone was seen only a few times. The genes are TRBV7-9 and TRBJ1-6, with D maybe TRBD1 (6 bases). From germline, CDR1 is SEHNR and CDR2 FQNEAQ (reference sequence). Trimming removed 2 bases at V and 9 bases at J, with 14 bases between. The CDR3 contains 15 residues. The CDR3 DNA sequence: TGTGCCAGCAGCTTACACGGGCAGGGGAGTTCACCCCTCCACTTT. It is translated as CASSLHGQGSSPLHF.

This clone was counted a single time. The CDR3 reads CASSQWGEVYEQYF. As DNA, the CDR3 is TGTGCCAGCAGTCAGTGGGGGGAGGTCTACGAGCAGTACTTC. This chain links TRBV28 with TRBJ2-7, with a possible D match to TRBD2 (6 bases). Trimming shortened V by 5 bases and J by 3 bases, and 14 bases separated the two germline ends. The CDR3 is 14 amino acids. Per the germline V gene, CDR1 is MDHEN and CDR2 is SYDVKM.

The genes are TRBV28 and TRBJ2-7; D perhaps matches TRBD2 (6 bases). V was clipped by 6 bases and J by 1 base, with 10 bases between them. The CDR3 has 13 residues. Germline V gene sequence: CDR1 MDHEN, CDR2 SYDVKM. This CDR3 reads CASSYSGSYEQYF. The DNA for the CDR3 is TGTGCCAGCAGCTATAGCGGATCCTACGAGCAGTACTTC.

This clone was seen just once. The chain uses TRBV7-2 and TRBJ1-5; no clear D gene. CDR1 and CDR2 (germline): SGHTA, FQGNSA. V lost 4 bases and J 2 bases, leaving 9 bases between the germline ends. The CDR3 is made up of 14 amino acids. The CDR3 is CASSSPNGNQPQHF. CDR3 DNA: TGTGCCAGCAGCTCCCCCAATGGCAATCAGCCCCAGCATTTT. The whole variable domain, remainder taken from reference TRBV7-2 and TRBJ1-5, is GAGVSQSPSNKVTEKGKDVELRCDPISGHTALYWYRQSLGQGLEFLIYFQGNSAPDKSGLPSDRFSAERTGGSVSTLTIQRTQQEDSAVYLCASSSPNGNQPQHFGDGTRLSIL.

The genes are TRBV19 and TRBJ2-7, with D possibly TRBD2 on 6 matching bases. Germline lookup yields CDR1 LNHDA and CDR2 SQIVND (reference sequence). V dropped 3 bases and J dropped 6 bases, with 15 bases sitting between them. This CDR3 spans 14 amino acids. The CDR3 region is CASSMSREAIEQYF. DNA of the CDR3: TGTGCCAGTAGTATGTCGAGGGAGGCGATCGAGCAGTACTTC.

CDR3 sequence: CASSITLLGQGELETQYF. The CDR3 DNA reads TGTGCCAGTAGTATAACCCTCCTCGGACAGGGGGAATTGGAGACCCAGTACTTC. The genes are TRBV19 and TRBJ2-5; 10 nucleotides agree with TRBD1. Germline lookup yields CDR1 LNHDA and CDR2 SQIVND (reference sequence). Trimming cost V 2 bases and J 5 bases; bases outside gene matches: 14. This CDR3 contains 18 residues.

The rearrangement links TRBV9 to TRBJ2-7; 9 bases are a match to TRBD2. Germline-derived CDR1 and CDR2 are SGDLS and YYNGEE. V trimming: 4 bases; J trimming: 4 bases; junction bases outside the gene matches: 6. The CDR3 spans 14 residues. The CDR3 loop is CASSPSGGRYEQYF. For the CDR3, the DNA is TGTGCCAGCAGCCCCAGCGGGGGGCGATACGAGCAGTACTTC. The full variable domain, rest sourced from reference TRBV9 and TRBJ2-7, is DSGVTQTPKHLITATGQRVTLRCSPRSGDLSVYWYQQSLDQGLQFLIQYYNGEERAKGNILERFSAQQFPDLHSELNLSSLELGDSALYFCASSPSGGRYEQYFGPGTRLTVT.

In this sample, this clone turned up once. This sequence joins TRBV19 and TRBJ1-2; no firm D call. CDR1 and CDR2 from the germline V gene are LNHDA and SQIVND (reference sequence). The CDR3 length is 13 residues. V lost 1 base, J lost 0 bases, and 3 bases lay in between. CDR3 protein: CASSIVPNYGYTF. CDR3 DNA sequence: TGTGCCAGTAGTATAGTCCCTAACTATGGCTACACCTTC.